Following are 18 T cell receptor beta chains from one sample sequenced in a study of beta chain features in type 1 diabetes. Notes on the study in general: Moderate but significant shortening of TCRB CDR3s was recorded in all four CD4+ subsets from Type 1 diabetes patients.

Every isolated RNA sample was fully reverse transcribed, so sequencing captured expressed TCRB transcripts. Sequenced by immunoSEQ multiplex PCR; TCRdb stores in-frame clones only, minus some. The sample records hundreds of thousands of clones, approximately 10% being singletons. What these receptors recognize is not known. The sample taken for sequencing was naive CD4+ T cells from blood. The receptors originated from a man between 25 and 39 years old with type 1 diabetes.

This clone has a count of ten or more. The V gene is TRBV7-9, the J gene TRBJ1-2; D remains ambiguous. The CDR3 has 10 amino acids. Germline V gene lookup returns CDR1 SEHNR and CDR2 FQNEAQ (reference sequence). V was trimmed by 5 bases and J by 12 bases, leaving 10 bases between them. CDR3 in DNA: TGTGCCAGCAGCGTAGACCAGGACACCTTC. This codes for CASSVDQDTF.

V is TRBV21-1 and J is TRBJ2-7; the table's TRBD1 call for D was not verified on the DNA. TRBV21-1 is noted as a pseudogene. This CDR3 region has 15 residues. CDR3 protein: CASSKTVDVMGEQYF. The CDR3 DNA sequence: TGTGCCAGCAGCAAGACAGTAGATGTCATGGGGGAGCAGTACTTC.

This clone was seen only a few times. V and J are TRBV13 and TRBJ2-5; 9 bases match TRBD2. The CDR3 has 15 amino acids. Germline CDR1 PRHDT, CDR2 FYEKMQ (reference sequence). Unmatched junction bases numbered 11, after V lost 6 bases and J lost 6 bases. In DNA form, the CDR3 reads TGTGCCAGCAGTCAGGGCGGGGGGGCCGCGAAGACCCAGTACTTC. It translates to CASSQGGGAAKTQYF.

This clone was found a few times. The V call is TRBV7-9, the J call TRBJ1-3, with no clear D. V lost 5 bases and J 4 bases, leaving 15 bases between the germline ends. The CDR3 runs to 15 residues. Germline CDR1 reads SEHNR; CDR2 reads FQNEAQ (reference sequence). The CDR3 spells CASSPRRAYGNTIYF. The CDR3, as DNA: TGTGCCAGCAGCCCCCGGAGGGCGTACGGAAACACCATATATTTT.

The DNA for the CDR3 is TGCGCCAGCAGCCCGGGACTCTACGAGCAGTACTTC. It codes for CASSPGLYEQYF. J is TRBJ2-7 and V is TRBV4-3; the D gene is possibly TRBD2 (6 bases). In germline, CDR1 is LGHNA, CDR2 YSLEER. V lost 4 bases and J 3 bases, leaving 7 bases between the germline ends. CDR3 length: 12 amino acids.

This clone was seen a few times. CDR3 in amino acids: CASSRDSGTYEQYF. In DNA, the CDR3 is TGTGCCAGTAGTCGGGACAGTGGCACCTACGAGCAGTACTTC. The chain carries TRBV19 and TRBJ2-7; 7 bases fit TRBD1. The V gene end was trimmed by 5 bases and the J gene end by 2 bases; junction bases not matched to a gene: 6. CDR1 is LNHDA, CDR2 SQIVND, per germline (reference sequence). This CDR3 spans 14 amino acids. Full variable domain (outside the CDR3, taken from reference TRBV19 and TRBJ2-7): DGGITQSPKYLFRKEGQNVTLSCEQNLNHDAMYWYRQDPGQGLRLIYYSQIVNDFQKGDIAEGYSVSREKKESFPLTVTSAQKNPTAFYLCASSRDSGTYEQYFGPGTRLTVT.

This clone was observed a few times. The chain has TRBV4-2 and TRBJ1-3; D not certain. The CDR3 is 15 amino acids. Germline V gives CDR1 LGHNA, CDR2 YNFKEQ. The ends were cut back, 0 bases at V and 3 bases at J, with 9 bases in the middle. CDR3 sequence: CASSQDRESGNTIYF. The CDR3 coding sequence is TGTGCCAGCAGCCAAGATCGGGAAAGTGGAAACACCATATATTTT.

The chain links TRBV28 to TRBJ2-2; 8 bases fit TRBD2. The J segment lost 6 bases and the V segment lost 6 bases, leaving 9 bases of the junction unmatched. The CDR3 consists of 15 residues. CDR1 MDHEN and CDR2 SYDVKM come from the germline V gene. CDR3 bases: TGTGCCAGCAGGGCCGGGACTAGGAATGCCGGGGAGCTGTTTTTT. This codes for CASRAGTRNAGELFF.

CDR3 sequence: CASSPQGAYNEQFF. CDR3 nucleotide sequence: TGTGCCAGCTCACCGCAGGGTGCCTACAATGAGCAGTTCTTC. V usage is TRBV18 and J usage is TRBJ2-1, with D maybe TRBD1 (5 bases). CDR1 is KGHSH and CDR2 is LQKENI in the germline V gene. Trimming shortened V by 3 bases and J by 2 bases, and 8 bases separated the two germline ends. The CDR3 spans 14 residues.

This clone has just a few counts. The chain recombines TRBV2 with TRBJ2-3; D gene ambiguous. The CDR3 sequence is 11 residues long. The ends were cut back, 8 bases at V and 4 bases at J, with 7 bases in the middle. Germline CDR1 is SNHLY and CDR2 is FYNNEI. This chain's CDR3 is CASGVSDTQYF. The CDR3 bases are TGTGCCAGCGGAGTGTCAGATACGCAGTATTTT.

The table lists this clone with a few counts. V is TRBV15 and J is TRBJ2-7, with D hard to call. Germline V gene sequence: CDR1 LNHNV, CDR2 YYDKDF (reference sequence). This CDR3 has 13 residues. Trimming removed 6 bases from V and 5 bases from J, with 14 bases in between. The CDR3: CATRKTVQDEQYF. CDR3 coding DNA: TGTGCCACCAGGAAGACGGTTCAGGACGAGCAGTACTTC.

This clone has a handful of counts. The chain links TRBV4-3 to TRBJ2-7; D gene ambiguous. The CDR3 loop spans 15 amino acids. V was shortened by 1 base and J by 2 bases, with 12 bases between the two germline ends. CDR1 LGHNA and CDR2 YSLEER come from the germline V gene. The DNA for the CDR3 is TGCGCCAGCAGCCAAGTCCAAACAGCTACCTACGAGCAGTACTTC. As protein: CASSQVQTATYEQYF.

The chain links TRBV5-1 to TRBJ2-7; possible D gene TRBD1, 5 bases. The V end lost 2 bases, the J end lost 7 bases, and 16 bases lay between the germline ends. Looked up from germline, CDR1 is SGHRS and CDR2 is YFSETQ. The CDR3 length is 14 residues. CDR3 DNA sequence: TGCGCCAGCAGCTTTGTAGGGGCCTCGAGTGAGCAGTACTTC. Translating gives CASSFVGASSEQYF.

The CDR3 DNA reads as TGTGCCAGCAGCGAGACCTACAGGGTAGGAGGCAATCAGCCCCAGCATTTT. The encoded protein is CASSETYRVGGNQPQHF. The chain is built from TRBV28 and TRBJ1-5; the D gene is possibly TRBD1 (6 bases). Trimming cost V 6 bases and J 2 bases, with 20 bases left between them. Germline CDR1 reads MDHEN; CDR2 reads SYDVKM. The CDR3 covers 17 residues.

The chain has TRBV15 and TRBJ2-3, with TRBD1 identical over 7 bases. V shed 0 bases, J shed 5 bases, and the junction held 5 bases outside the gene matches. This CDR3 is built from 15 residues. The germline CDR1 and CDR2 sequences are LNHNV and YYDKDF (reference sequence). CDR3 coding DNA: TGTGCCACCAGCAGAGAACAGGGGTTTGGAGATACGCAGTATTTT. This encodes CATSREQGFGDTQYF.

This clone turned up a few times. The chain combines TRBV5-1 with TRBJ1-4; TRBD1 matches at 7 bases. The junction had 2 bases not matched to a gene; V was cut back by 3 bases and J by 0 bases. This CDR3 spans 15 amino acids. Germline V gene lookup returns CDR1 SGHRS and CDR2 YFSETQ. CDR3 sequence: CASSSGQTTNEKLFF. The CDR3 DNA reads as TGCGCCAGCAGCTCGGGACAGACAACTAATGAAAAACTGTTTTTT.

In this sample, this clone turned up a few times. DNA for the CDR3: TGTGCCTCCAGTGGACAAACCGACAATGAGCAGTTCTTC. It is translated as CASSGQTDNEQFF. The V call is TRBV18, the J call TRBJ2-1, with a possible D match to TRBD1 (5 bases). CDR1 is KGHSH, CDR2 LQKENI, per germline. V was shortened by 11 bases and J by 5 bases, with 16 bases between the two germline ends. The CDR3 has 13 residues.

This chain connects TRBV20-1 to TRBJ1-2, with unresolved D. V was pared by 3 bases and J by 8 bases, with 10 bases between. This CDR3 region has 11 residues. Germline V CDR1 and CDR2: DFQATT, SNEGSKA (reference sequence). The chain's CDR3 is CSARAEWGYTF. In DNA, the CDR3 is TGCAGTGCTAGGGCCGAATGGGGCTACACCTTC.